The rows below give T cell receptor beta chains drawn from one sample of a study of T-cell memory formation after mild COVID-19. Using its own MiXCR run on the 5' RACE reads, TCRdb lists one record per CDR3 protein. The repertoire consists of 350,000 or so distinct CDR3 sequences, with approximately 21% occurring once and the leading ten covering approximately 13%. Sequenced material: PBMCs or a T cell subset sorted from them (not recorded which). Receptors originate from an adult woman who had mild COVID-19 (a few samples of this study predate the infection). Cell type and time point are not known. CDR3s include the opening cysteine and the closing phenylalanine or tryptophan. D genes are given only for firm matches. Rows may omit the clone size; those that give it use once, few, many or a size class.

d_gene: TRBD1; v_gene: TRBV4-3; j_gene: TRBJ1-1; abundance: NA; len: 16; CDR3nt: TGCGCCAGCAGCCAAGTGGCAGGGGGCGCGAACACTGAAGCTTTCTTT; CDR3aa: CASSQVAGGANTEAFF
d_gene: NA; v_gene: TRBV7-3; j_gene: TRBJ1-1; abundance: few; len: 15; CDR3nt: TGTGCCAGCAGCTTATACGGGGGCCCGAACACTGAAGCTTTCTTT; CDR3aa: CASSLYGGPNTEAFF
d_gene: NA; v_gene: TRBV7-2; j_gene: TRBJ2-7; abundance: NA; len: 15; CDR3nt: TGTGCCAGCAGCTTAGATTCTCCCCGGGGCCTCGAGCAGTACTTC; CDR3aa: CASSLDSPRGLEQYF
d_gene: NA; v_gene: TRBV5-1; j_gene: TRBJ2-5; abundance: NA; len: 15; CDR3nt: TGCGCCAGCAGCCCAACCCCTCGGAGGGAAGAGACCCAGTACTTC; CDR3aa: CASSPTPRREETQYF
d_gene: TRBD2; v_gene: TRBV6-1; j_gene: TRBJ2-3; abundance: many; len: 16; CDR3nt: TGTGCCAGCAGCTTGGGACTAGCGGGGCGCACAGATACGCAGTATTTT; CDR3aa: CASSLGLAGRTDTQYF
d_gene: TRBD2; v_gene: TRBV20-1; j_gene: TRBJ2-1; abundance: NA; len: 15; CDR3nt: TGCAGTGCTAGAGCAACTAGCGGGGGGCCGGGTGAGCAGTTCTTC; CDR3aa: CSARATSGGPGEQFF
d_gene: NA; v_gene: TRBV10-3; j_gene: TRBJ2-5; abundance: few; len: 12; CDR3nt: TGTGCCATCAGTGCAGGTGCTGGGACCCAGTACTTC; CDR3aa: CAISAGAGTQYF
d_gene: NA; v_gene: TRBV30; j_gene: TRBJ1-5; abundance: few; len: 14; CDR3nt: TGTGCCTGGAGTGTAGGTCAATCGAATTCGCCCCAGCATTTT; CDR3aa: CAWSVGQSNSPQHF
d_gene: NA; v_gene: TRBV24-1; j_gene: TRBJ2-3; abundance: many; len: 15; CDR3nt: TGTGCCACCAGAGACAGTTTAACTAGCACAGATACGCAGTATTTT; CDR3aa: CATRDSLTSTDTQYF
d_gene: NA; v_gene: TRBV9; j_gene: TRBJ2-1; abundance: few; len: 11; CDR3nt: TGTGCCAGCAGCGTATCCGATGAGCAGTTCTTC; CDR3aa: CASSVSDEQFF
d_gene: TRBD1; v_gene: TRBV5-8; j_gene: TRBJ2-3; abundance: many; len: 14; CDR3nt: TGTGCCAGCAGCTTGGGACAGGGGTTATATACGCAGTATTTT; CDR3aa: CASSLGQGLYTQYF
d_gene: TRBD2; v_gene: TRBV27; j_gene: TRBJ2-1; abundance: NA; len: 19; CDR3nt: TGTGCCAGCAGTTTATCTGTACTAGCGGGAGGAGTGGGGTACAATGAGCAGTTCTTC; CDR3aa: CASSLSVLAGGVGYNEQFF
d_gene: NA; v_gene: TRBV7-9; j_gene: TRBJ1-4; abundance: NA; len: 16; CDR3nt: TGTGCCAGCAGGCCTCTGGGGTCAGGGAGGAGTGAAAAACTGTTTTTT; CDR3aa: CASRPLGSGRSEKLFF
d_gene: NA; v_gene: TRBV6-2/TRBV6-3; j_gene: TRBJ2-3; abundance: NA; len: 15; CDR3nt: TGTGCCAGCAGTCCCGACAGGAGATACACACATACGCAGTATTTT; CDR3aa: CASSPDRRYTHTQYF
d_gene: NA; v_gene: TRBV24-1; j_gene: TRBJ1-5; abundance: many; len: 17; CDR3nt: TGTGCCACCAGTGATAGTGGCAGGGGTATAGGCAATCAGCCCCAGCATTTT; CDR3aa: CATSDSGRGIGNQPQHF
d_gene: NA; v_gene: TRBV18; j_gene: TRBJ2-7; abundance: few; len: 15; CDR3nt: TGTGCCAGCTCACCACCGGTCTCTAGATCCTACGAGCAGTACTTC; CDR3aa: CASSPPVSRSYEQYF
d_gene: TRBD1; v_gene: TRBV9; j_gene: TRBJ1-2; abundance: NA; len: 15; CDR3nt: TGTGCCAGCAGCGTAGGGGACAGCTCTAACTATGGCTACACCTTC; CDR3aa: CASSVGDSSNYGYTF
d_gene: TRBD1; v_gene: TRBV7-3; j_gene: TRBJ2-2; abundance: few; len: 17; CDR3nt: TGTGCCAGCAGCCCGCATGCCGGGACAGGGGGCACCGGGGAGCTGTTTTTT; CDR3aa: CASSPHAGTGGTGELFF
d_gene: NA; v_gene: TRBV6-5; j_gene: TRBJ2-7; abundance: NA; len: 15; CDR3nt: TGTGCCAGCAGTCCTCTCCGAGAAAGCTCCTACGAGCAGTACTTC; CDR3aa: CASSPLRESSYEQYF
d_gene: NA; v_gene: TRBV5-1; j_gene: TRBJ2-5; abundance: NA; len: 10; CDR3nt: TGCGCCAGCAAAAGGGGCGTCCCGTACTTC; CDR3aa: CASKRGVPYF
d_gene: NA; v_gene: TRBV7-2; j_gene: TRBJ2-5; abundance: NA; len: 15; CDR3nt: TGTGCCAGCAGCTTACTGCGGGGACTCCAAGAGACCCAGTACTTC; CDR3aa: CASSLLRGLQETQYF
d_gene: NA; v_gene: TRBV13; j_gene: TRBJ1-1; abundance: NA; len: 13; CDR3nt: TGTGCCAGCAGCTTATTGGGGGTTCGTGAAGCTTTCTTT; CDR3aa: CASSLLGVREAFF
d_gene: NA; v_gene: TRBV7-9; j_gene: TRBJ2-1; abundance: NA; len: 17; CDR3nt: TGTGCCAGCAGCTTAAAGGAACCGTTCCAGGGCGGAAATGAGCAGTTCTTC; CDR3aa: CASSLKEPFQGGNEQFF
d_gene: NA; v_gene: TRBV5-1; j_gene: TRBJ2-2; abundance: many; len: 16; CDR3nt: TGCGCCAGCAGCTTGGTGGAGGGGCTAAACACCGGGGAGCTGTTTTTT; CDR3aa: CASSLVEGLNTGELFF
d_gene: NA; v_gene: TRBV6-6; j_gene: TRBJ1-2; abundance: NA; len: 16; CDR3nt: TGTGCCAGCACCCCATCAGATCAGGGGAAGGACTATGGCTACACCTTC; CDR3aa: CASTPSDQGKDYGYTF
d_gene: NA; v_gene: TRBV6-5; j_gene: TRBJ1-1; abundance: NA; len: 14; CDR3nt: TGTGCCAGCATCCAAAGAGGGATTAACACTGAAGCTTTCTTT; CDR3aa: CASIQRGINTEAFF
d_gene: TRBD1; v_gene: TRBV6-5; j_gene: TRBJ1-3; abundance: NA; len: 15; CDR3nt: TGTGCCAGCAGTCCCACCCGGACAGGGGGAAACACCATATATTTT; CDR3aa: CASSPTRTGGNTIYF
d_gene: NA; v_gene: TRBV7-3; j_gene: TRBJ2-7; abundance: many; len: 15; CDR3nt: TGTGCCAGCAGCTTGGCCGCGGACCCGGCCTACGAGCAGTACTTC; CDR3aa: CASSLAADPAYEQYF
d_gene: TRBD1; v_gene: TRBV6-1; j_gene: TRBJ2-3; abundance: NA; len: 14; CDR3nt: TGTGCCAGCAGTCCATCGACAGGGGGAGATACGCAGTATTTT; CDR3aa: CASSPSTGGDTQYF
d_gene: NA; v_gene: TRBV4-2; j_gene: TRBJ2-7; abundance: NA; len: 15; CDR3nt: TGTGCCAGCAGCCAAGATACAGGTTCCTTCTACGAGCAGTACTTC; CDR3aa: CASSQDTGSFYEQYF
d_gene: NA; v_gene: TRBV7-2; j_gene: TRBJ1-2; abundance: NA; len: 16; CDR3nt: TGTGCCAGCAGCTTCCCCTTGGGGACGTCCAACTATGGCTACACCTTC; CDR3aa: CASSFPLGTSNYGYTF
d_gene: NA; v_gene: TRBV24-1; j_gene: TRBJ2-2; abundance: NA; len: 15; CDR3nt: TGTGCCACCAGTGATGTGGGCAGGTCTGGCGGGGAGCTGATTTTT; CDR3aa: CATSDVGRSGGELIF
d_gene: NA; v_gene: TRBV27; j_gene: TRBJ1-1; abundance: NA; len: 14; CDR3nt: TGTGCCAGCAGCCGTGACAGGACGAACACTGAAGCTTTCTTT; CDR3aa: CASSRDRTNTEAFF
d_gene: NA; v_gene: TRBV7-3; j_gene: TRBJ2-3; abundance: NA; len: 12; CDR3nt: TGTGCCAGCAGCTTATGGCCAGATACGCAGTATTTT; CDR3aa: CASSLWPDTQYF
d_gene: NA; v_gene: TRBV6-5; j_gene: TRBJ1-4; abundance: few; len: 15; CDR3nt: TGTGCCAGCAGTTACTACGCAGGGAATGAGGGAAAACTGTTTTTT; CDR3aa: CASSYYAGNEGKLFF
d_gene: NA; v_gene: TRBV5-6; j_gene: TRBJ2-2; abundance: few; len: 15; CDR3nt: TGTGCCAGCAGCTCGGCGGGGCGGGCCACCGGGGAGCTGTTTTTT; CDR3aa: CASSSAGRATGELFF
d_gene: NA; v_gene: TRBV6-2/TRBV6-3; j_gene: TRBJ1-2; abundance: many; len: 11; CDR3nt: TGTGCCAGCAGTTCGTCCTATGGCTACACCTTC; CDR3aa: CASSSSYGYTF
d_gene: TRBD2; v_gene: TRBV5-1; j_gene: TRBJ2-3; abundance: NA; len: 15; CDR3nt: TGCGCCAGCAGCAGAACCGGGGGGGGTTCAGATACGCAGTATTTT; CDR3aa: CASSRTGGGSDTQYF
d_gene: TRBD1; v_gene: TRBV10-3; j_gene: TRBJ1-1; abundance: few; len: 12; CDR3nt: TGTGCCACACGACAGGGGGACACTGAAGCTTTCTTT; CDR3aa: CATRQGDTEAFF
d_gene: NA; v_gene: TRBV7-9; j_gene: TRBJ1-5; abundance: NA; len: 17; CDR3nt: TGTGCCAGCAGCTTAGAGAACCGATACTCTCCGAATCAGCCCCAGCATTTT; CDR3aa: CASSLENRYSPNQPQHF
d_gene: NA; v_gene: TRBV19; j_gene: TRBJ1-6; abundance: NA; len: 14; CDR3nt: TGTGCCAGTAGTATCCCCGGGGTTAATTCACCCCTCCACTTT; CDR3aa: CASSIPGVNSPLHF
d_gene: TRBD2; v_gene: TRBV5-4; j_gene: TRBJ2-7; abundance: NA; len: 15; CDR3nt: TGTGCCAGCAGCCCTGGAGTAGGACTAGTCTACGAGCAGTACTTC; CDR3aa: CASSPGVGLVYEQYF
d_gene: TRBD1; v_gene: TRBV29-1; j_gene: TRBJ2-7; abundance: NA; len: 15; CDR3nt: TGCAGCGTTGAGGCGGCGACAGGGGGGCCCCACGAGCAGTACTTC; CDR3aa: CSVEAATGGPHEQYF
d_gene: TRBD1; v_gene: TRBV9; j_gene: TRBJ2-2; abundance: many; len: 14; CDR3nt: TGTGCCAGCAGCCTGGGGACAGGGACCGGGGAGCTGTTTTTT; CDR3aa: CASSLGTGTGELFF
d_gene: TRBD1; v_gene: TRBV25-1; j_gene: TRBJ2-7; abundance: NA; len: 13; CDR3nt: TGTGCCACGACCGGGACAGACGTCTACGAGCAGTACTTC; CDR3aa: CATTGTDVYEQYF
d_gene: NA; v_gene: TRBV15; j_gene: TRBJ1-5; abundance: once; len: 15; CDR3nt: TGTGCCACCAGCAGAGCTCCGGCGAGGGATCAGCCCCAGCATTTT; CDR3aa: CATSRAPARDQPQHF
d_gene: NA; v_gene: TRBV3-1; j_gene: TRBJ2-7; abundance: once; len: 16; CDR3nt: TGTGCCAGCAGCCAAGATCTGACTCCCGGTTCAGGCGAGCAGTACTTC; CDR3aa: CASSQDLTPGSGEQYF
d_gene: TRBD2; v_gene: TRBV9; j_gene: TRBJ2-7; abundance: NA; len: 14; CDR3nt: TGTGCCAGCAGCGTAGCAGCGGGAGACGTCGAGCAGTACTTC; CDR3aa: CASSVAAGDVEQYF
d_gene: NA; v_gene: TRBV5-1; j_gene: TRBJ2-3; abundance: few; len: 15; CDR3nt: TGCGCCAGCAGCTTGGTTTCCAGCCGCACAGATACGCAGTATTTT; CDR3aa: CASSLVSSRTDTQYF
d_gene: NA; v_gene: TRBV15; j_gene: TRBJ2-5; abundance: NA; len: 14; CDR3nt: TGTGCCACCGGCAGTTCAGGGATGAAAGAGACCCAGTACTTC; CDR3aa: CATGSSGMKETQYF
d_gene: TRBD2; v_gene: TRBV7-6; j_gene: TRBJ2-2; abundance: NA; len: 17; CDR3nt: TGTGCCAGCAGCTTATTCTCTCTCGGGAGGGACACCGGGGAGCTGTTTTTT; CDR3aa: CASSLFSLGRDTGELFF
d_gene: NA; v_gene: TRBV20-1; j_gene: TRBJ2-2; abundance: NA; len: 15; CDR3nt: TGCAGTGCCACCTCGCCAGGGCTGAACACCGGGGAGCTGTTTTTT; CDR3aa: CSATSPGLNTGELFF
d_gene: NA; v_gene: TRBV7-2; j_gene: TRBJ1-1; abundance: few; len: 13; CDR3nt: TGTGCCAGCAGCTTAATTCAGGATACCGAAGCTTTCTTT; CDR3aa: CASSLIQDTEAFF
d_gene: NA; v_gene: TRBV7-9; j_gene: TRBJ1-2; abundance: NA; len: 15; CDR3nt: TGTGCCAGCAGCTTCCCCTCCATTCGGGACTATGGCTACACCTTC; CDR3aa: CASSFPSIRDYGYTF
d_gene: NA; v_gene: TRBV7-6; j_gene: TRBJ2-5; abundance: many; len: 11; CDR3nt: TGCGCCAGCAGCTTGGATGAGACCCAGTACTTC; CDR3aa: CASSLDETQYF